These 22 T cell receptor beta chains came from one sample sequenced in a study of early T cells in non-severe SARS-CoV-2 infection. TCRdb analysed the 5' RACE reads with MiXCR anew, one entry per CDR3 protein. In the table there are 68,000 or so distinct CDR3 sequences, roughly 11% of which are singletons. The sequencing sample was made of whole blood. The receptor set was obtained from an adult who was a healthcare worker with PCR-confirmed SARS-CoV-2 infection or an uninfected control (not recorded which).

Many counts were recorded for this clonotype. The chain has TRBV11-2 and TRBJ1-1; 9 bases are a match to TRBD1. This CDR3 has 14 residues. The V gene end was trimmed by 5 bases and the J gene end by 1 base; junction bases not matched to a gene: 2. Germline assignment: CDR1 SGHAT and CDR2 FQNNGV. CDR3 amino acids: CASSPQGANTEAFF. Here the CDR3 DNA reads TGTGCCAGCAGCCCACAGGGGGCGAACACTGAAGCTTTCTTT.

V usage is TRBV11-2 and J usage is TRBJ2-7, with TRBD1 as a possible D gene (6 bases). Germline V CDR1 and CDR2: SGHAT, FQNNGV. The germline V and J ends were trimmed by 0 bases and 7 bases, with 22 bases remaining between them. This CDR3 comprises 17 residues. CDR3 protein: CASSLDPWGHLKGEQYF. The CDR3 bases are TGTGCCAGCAGCTTAGATCCCTGGGGACACCTCAAAGGGGAGCAGTACTTC.

The rearrangement uses TRBV4-2 and TRBJ2-1, with D unresolved. V dropped 0 bases and J dropped 5 bases, with 14 bases sitting between them. Germline CDR1 and CDR2: LGHNA and YNFKEQ. This CDR3 region has 16 residues. CDR3 amino acids: CASSQEMRPGHNEQFF. The CDR3 bases are TGTGCCAGCAGCCAAGAGATGAGGCCAGGACACAATGAGCAGTTCTTC.

V usage is TRBV12-3 or TRBV12-4 and J usage is TRBJ2-1; D remains ambiguous. The CDR3 length is 12 residues. Trimming removed 4 bases at V and 8 bases at J, with 9 bases between. The CDR3 sequence: CASSSAVYEQFF. As DNA, the CDR3 is TGTGCCAGCAGTTCCGCAGTCTATGAGCAGTTCTTC.

This clonotype was counted only a few times. J is TRBJ1-1 and V is TRBV6-6; unclear D gene. CDR3 length: 14 amino acids. The V and J ends lost 8 bases and 0 bases respectively, with 13 bases between them. Germline lookup yields CDR1 MNHNY and CDR2 SVGAGI (reference sequence). CDR3 DNA: TGTGCCAGCGGGATCGGGCAGTTGAACACTGAAGCTTTCTTT. This gives the protein CASGIGQLNTEAFF.

This clonotype was counted only a few times. The chain combines TRBV12-3 or TRBV12-4 with TRBJ2-1; D might be TRBD2 (5 bases). The germline V and J ends were trimmed by 3 bases and 7 bases, with 16 bases remaining between them. This CDR3 comprises 15 residues. Written as DNA, the CDR3 is TGTGCCAGCAGTTTCCATGAGGGAGTAGGAAATGAGCAGTTCTTC. Translation gives CASSFHEGVGNEQFF.

This clonotype was found a few times. The chain employs TRBV20-1 and TRBJ2-1; D remains ambiguous. Trimming stripped 2 bases from V and 0 bases from J, with 8 bases between. Per the germline V gene, CDR1 is DFQATT and CDR2 is SNEGSKA (reference sequence). The CDR3 is made up of 14 amino acids. The CDR3 region has the DNA TGCAGTGCTAGACGGTGGAGCTCCTACAATGAGCAGTTCTTC. It translates to CSARRWSSYNEQFF.

The rearrangement joins TRBV20-1 to TRBJ2-7, with 8 nucleotides matching TRBD2. CDR3 size: 16 residues. V lost 5 bases, J lost 2 bases, and 14 bases stayed unmatched. The germline CDR1 and CDR2 sequences are DFQATT and SNEGSKA (reference sequence). CDR3 region: CSAFITGGRETYEQYF. The CDR3 DNA reads as TGCAGTGCTTTTATAACGGGGGGGCGCGAGACCTACGAGCAGTACTTC.

V and J are TRBV11-2 and TRBJ2-5; possibly TRBD1 or TRBD2 for D (5 bases each). CDR1 and CDR2 (germline): SGHAT, FQNNGV. V lost 4 bases to trimming and J lost 3 bases, with 18 bases between them. The CDR3 has 16 amino acids. The CDR3 DNA reads TGTGCCAGCAGCTCCATACTGGACTCAGGGAAAGAGACCCAGTACTTC. It is translated as CASSSILDSGKETQYF.

This rearrangement joins TRBV5-4 to TRBJ2-3; 8 positions agree with TRBD2. CDR1 is SGHNT and CDR2 is YYREEE in the germline V gene (reference sequence). V shed 4 bases, J shed 11 bases, and the junction held 12 bases outside the gene matches. The CDR3 is 14 residues long. The CDR3 nucleotides are TGTGCCAGCAGCCCTAGATATCGGGAGGGAGAGCAGTATTTT. It is translated as CASSPRYREGEQYF.

This clonotype was observed at least ten times. The chain joins TRBV5-1 to TRBJ1-2; D unresolved. CDR1 and CDR2 from the germline V gene are SGHRS and YFSETQ. V shed 0 bases and J shed 0 bases, with 9 bases lying between them. The CDR3 has 15 residues. CDR3 loop: CASSLDPDSNYGYTF. Here the CDR3 DNA reads TGCGCCAGCAGCTTGGACCCAGACTCTAACTATGGCTACACCTTC.

This clonotype turned up a few times. V usage is TRBV4-3 and J usage is TRBJ2-1, with D hard to call. CDR1 and CDR2 from the germline V gene are LGHNA and YSLEER. The CDR3 is made up of 13 amino acids. The germline V and J ends were trimmed by 4 bases and 8 bases, with 12 bases remaining between them. The DNA for the CDR3 is TGCGCCAGCAGCCTCAGGTTCGGAGATGAGCAGTTCTTC. This sequence encodes CASSLRFGDEQFF.

This clonotype was seen at least ten times. The chain has TRBV5-1 and TRBJ2-7; tentatively, D is TRBD1 or TRBD2 (5 bases each). Looked up from germline, CDR1 is SGHRS and CDR2 is YFSETQ. This CDR3 spans 16 amino acids. Trimming removed 2 bases from V and 0 bases from J, with 15 bases in between. CDR3 in DNA: TGCGCCAGCAGCTTAGCCGGGGCCCAGAGCTCCTACGAGCAGTACTTC. It encodes CASSLAGAQSSYEQYF.

This clonotype turned up a few times. The gene calls are TRBV11-2 and TRBJ2-7, with TRBD1 matching over 9 bases. Germline CDR1 SGHAT, CDR2 FQNNGV. The J segment lost 5 bases and the V segment lost 4 bases, leaving 9 bases of the junction unmatched. The CDR3 contains 15 residues. The CDR3: CASSSEGQGMNEQYF. For the CDR3, the DNA is TGTGCCAGCAGCTCCGAGGGACAGGGAATGAACGAGCAGTACTTC.

The chain recombines TRBV9 with TRBJ2-3; a possible D gene is TRBD2 (5 bases). V lost 0 bases to trimming and J lost 0 bases, with 8 bases between them. The CDR3 consists of 15 residues. Per the germline V gene, CDR1 is SGDLS and CDR2 is YYNGEE. CDR3 in DNA: TGTGCCAGCAGCGTAGATAGCGTCAGCACAGATACGCAGTATTTT. This gives the protein CASSVDSVSTDTQYF.

The chain joins TRBV7-2 to TRBJ2-1; D unresolved. This CDR3 contains 13 residues. CDR1 and CDR2 from the germline V gene are SGHTA and FQGNSA. Trimming took off 6 bases at V and 5 bases at J, with 11 bases between the two ends. CDR3 region: CASSRSRDNEQFF. Written as DNA, the CDR3 is TGTGCCAGCAGTCGAAGCCGGGACAATGAGCAGTTCTTC. Full variable domain (missing parts from reference TRBV7-2 and TRBJ2-1): GAGVSQSPSNKVTEKGKDVELRCDPISGHTALYWYRQSLGQGLEFLIYFQGNSAPDKSGLPSDRFSAERTGGSVSTLTIQRTQQEDSAVYLCASSRSRDNEQFFGPGTRLTVL.

This clonotype was counted at least ten times. The chain links TRBV6-4 to TRBJ1-1, with D hard to call. The CDR3 spans 14 residues. The germline V gene encodes CDR1 MRHNA and CDR2 SNTAGT. Trimming stripped 7 bases from V and 4 bases from J, with 16 bases between. CDR3 nucleotide sequence: TGTGCCAGCAAGGAGCAGCCTATCCGCACTGAAGCTTTCTTT. This encodes CASKEQPIRTEAFF.

This clonotype occurred a few times. J is TRBJ2-2 and V is TRBV10-3; 7 positions agree with TRBD1. Unmatched junction bases numbered 3, after V lost 4 bases and J lost 7 bases. The CDR3 has 13 amino acids. The germline V gene encodes CDR1 ENHRY and CDR2 SYGVKD. As DNA, the CDR3 is TGTGCCATCAGTGGAACAGGGGACGGGGAGCTGTTTTTT. It codes for CAISGTGDGELFF.

The chain is built from TRBV7-2 and TRBJ2-7, with 10 bases lining up with TRBD2. The CDR3 length is 14 residues. Germline V gene lookup returns CDR1 SGHTA and CDR2 FQGNSA. V shed 4 bases, J shed 6 bases, and the junction held 6 bases outside the gene matches. In nucleotides, the CDR3 is TGTGCCAGCAGCTACGGTAGCGGGAGGCGCGAGCAGTACTTC. This encodes CASSYGSGRREQYF.

The chain couples TRBV5-1 to TRBJ2-7; TRBD2 matches at 7 bases. This CDR3 has 15 residues. V was clipped by 0 bases and J by 0 bases; unmatched bases: 3. In germline, CDR1 is SGHRS, CDR2 YFSETQ. CDR3 DNA sequence: TGCGCCAGCAGCTTGGTTGGCGGGAGCTCCTACGAGCAGTACTTC. Its protein is CASSLVGGSSYEQYF.

About this clonotype: The junction departs from the called germline gene at one end, perhaps through a read error. J is TRBJ2-1 and V is TRBV5-5; 13 bases align to TRBD2. There are 15 residues in the CDR3. From germline, CDR1 is SGHKS and CDR2 YYEKEE (reference sequence). The CDR3, as DNA: TGTGCCAGCAGCTCCGCTGGACTAGCGGGAGATGAGGAGTTCTTC. This gives the protein CASSSAGLAGDEEFF.

This clonotype was found a few times. The J gene is TRBJ2-3, the V gene TRBV4-1, with 9 positions matching TRBD2. The V and J ends lost 4 bases and 5 bases, in that order; junction bases with no gene match: 4. This CDR3 is built from 14 residues. CDR1 MGHRA and CDR2 YSYEKL come from the germline V gene. CDR3 coding DNA: TGCGCCAGCAGCCGAGGCGGGAGGGAAGATACGCAGTATTTT. Translation gives CASSRGGREDTQYF.